Included here is one T cell receptor beta chain sequence, with context. Antigen specificity is unknown. The V and J ends lost 6 bases and 3 bases, in that order; junction bases with no gene match: 5. The CDR3 spans 13 residues. Germline values: CDR1 SQVTM, CDR2 ANQGSEA. The data stem from a study of T cell responses to AZD1222 COVID-19 vaccine. The data were produced by immunoSEQ multiplex PCR, yet TCRdb's version contains in-frame clones alone and is incomplete. Altogether roughly 150,000 clones are present, about 88% being singletons, with the ten largest covering approximately 5.7%. Overall study findings and caveats: Only a handful of individuals given AZD1222 were seropositive at baseline. The sample set comprised mostly white British donors with more females, and clonal diversity was possibly underestimated.

The genes are TRBV29-1 and TRBJ1-5; 7 bases map to TRBD1. This receptor was taken from an adult in good health. The sequencing here drew on peripheral blood, taken on day 0 of AZD1222 vaccination. The CDR3 DNA follows: TGCAGCGTGGAAACAGGGGACAATCAGCCCCAGCATTTT. This codes for CSVETGDNQPQHF.